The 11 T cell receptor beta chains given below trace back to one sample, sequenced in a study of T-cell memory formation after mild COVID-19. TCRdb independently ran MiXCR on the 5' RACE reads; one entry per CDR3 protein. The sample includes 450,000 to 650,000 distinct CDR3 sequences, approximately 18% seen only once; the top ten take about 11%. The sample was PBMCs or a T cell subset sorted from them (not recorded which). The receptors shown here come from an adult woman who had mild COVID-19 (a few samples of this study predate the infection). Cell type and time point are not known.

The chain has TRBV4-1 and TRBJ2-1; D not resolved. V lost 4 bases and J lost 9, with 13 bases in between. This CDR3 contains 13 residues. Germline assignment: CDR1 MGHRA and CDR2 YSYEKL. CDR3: CASSLPGWGEQFF. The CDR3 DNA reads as TGCGCCAGCAGCCTACCTGGGTGGGGTGAGCAGTTCTTC.

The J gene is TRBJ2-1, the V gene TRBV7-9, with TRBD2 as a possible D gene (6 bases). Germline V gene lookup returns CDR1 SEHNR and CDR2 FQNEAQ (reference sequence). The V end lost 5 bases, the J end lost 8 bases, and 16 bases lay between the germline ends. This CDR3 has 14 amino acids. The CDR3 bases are TGTGCCAGCAGCCTAACACCGGGGGTTGATGAGCAGTTCTTC. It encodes CASSLTPGVDEQFF.

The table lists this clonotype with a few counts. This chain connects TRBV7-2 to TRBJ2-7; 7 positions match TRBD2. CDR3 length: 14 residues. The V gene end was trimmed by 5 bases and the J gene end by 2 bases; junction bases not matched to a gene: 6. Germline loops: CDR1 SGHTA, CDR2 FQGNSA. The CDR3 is CASSAGLDAYEQYF. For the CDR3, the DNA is TGTGCCAGCAGCGCAGGACTAGACGCCTACGAGCAGTACTTC.

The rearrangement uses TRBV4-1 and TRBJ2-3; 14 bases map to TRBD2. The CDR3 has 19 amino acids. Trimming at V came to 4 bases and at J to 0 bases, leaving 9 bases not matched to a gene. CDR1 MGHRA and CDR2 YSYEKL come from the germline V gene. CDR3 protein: CASSPPGLAGATSTDTQYF. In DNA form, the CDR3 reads TGCGCCAGCAGCCCACCGGGACTAGCGGGGGCTACTAGCACAGATACGCAGTATTTT.

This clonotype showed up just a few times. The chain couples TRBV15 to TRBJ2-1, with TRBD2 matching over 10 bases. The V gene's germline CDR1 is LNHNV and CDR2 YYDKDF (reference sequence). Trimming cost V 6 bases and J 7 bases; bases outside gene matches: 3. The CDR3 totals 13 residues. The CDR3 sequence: CATRLAGVNEQFF. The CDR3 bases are TGTGCCACCAGGCTAGCGGGGGTGAATGAGCAGTTCTTC.

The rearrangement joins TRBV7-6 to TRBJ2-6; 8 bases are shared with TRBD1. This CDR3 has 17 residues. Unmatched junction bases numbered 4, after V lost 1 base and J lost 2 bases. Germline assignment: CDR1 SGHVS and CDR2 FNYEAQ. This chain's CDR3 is CASSLGQGAPGANVLTF. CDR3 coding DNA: TGTGCCAGCAGCTTAGGTCAGGGGGCCCCTGGGGCCAACGTCCTGACTTTC. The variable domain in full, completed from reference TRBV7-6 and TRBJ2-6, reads GAGVSQSPRYKVTKRGQDVALRCDPISGHVSLYWYRQALGQGPEFLTYFNYEAQQDKSGLPNDRFSAERPEGSISTLTIQRTEQRDSAMYRCASSLGQGAPGANVLTFGAGSRLTVL.

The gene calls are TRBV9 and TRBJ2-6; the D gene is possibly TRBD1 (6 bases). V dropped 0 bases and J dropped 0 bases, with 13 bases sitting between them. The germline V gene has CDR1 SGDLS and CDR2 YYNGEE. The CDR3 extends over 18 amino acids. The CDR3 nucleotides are TGTGCCAGCAGCGTAGCGGGACACCAAAGCTCTGGGGCCAACGTCCTGACTTTC. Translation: CASSVAGHQSSGANVLTF.

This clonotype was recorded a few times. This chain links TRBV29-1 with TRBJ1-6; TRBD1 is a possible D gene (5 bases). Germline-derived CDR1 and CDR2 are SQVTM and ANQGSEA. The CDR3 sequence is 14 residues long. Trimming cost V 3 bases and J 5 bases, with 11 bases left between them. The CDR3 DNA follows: TGCAGCGTTGATTCCGGGGACGATAATTCACCCCTCCACTTT. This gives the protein CSVDSGDDNSPLHF.

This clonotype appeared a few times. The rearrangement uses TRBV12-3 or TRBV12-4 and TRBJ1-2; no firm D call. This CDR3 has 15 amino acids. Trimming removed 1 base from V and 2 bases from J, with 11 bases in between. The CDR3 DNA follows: TGTGCCAGCAGTTTAGTCGGCGGGCAGAACTATGGCTACACCTTC. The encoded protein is CASSLVGGQNYGYTF.

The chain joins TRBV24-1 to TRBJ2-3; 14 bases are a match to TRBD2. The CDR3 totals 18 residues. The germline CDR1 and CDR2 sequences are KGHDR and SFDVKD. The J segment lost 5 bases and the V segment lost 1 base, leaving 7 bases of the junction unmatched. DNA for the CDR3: TGTGCCACCAGTGATTTAGGTCAAGGACTAGCGGGAGGAGATACGCAGTATTTT. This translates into CATSDLGQGLAGGDTQYF.

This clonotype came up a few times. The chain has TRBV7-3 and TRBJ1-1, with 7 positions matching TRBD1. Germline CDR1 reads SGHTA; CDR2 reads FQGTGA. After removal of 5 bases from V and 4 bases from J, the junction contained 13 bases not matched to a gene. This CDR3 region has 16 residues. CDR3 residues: CASSLGTAQGGTEAFF. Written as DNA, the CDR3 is TGTGCCAGCAGCCTCGGGACAGCCCAAGGGGGCACTGAAGCTTTCTTT. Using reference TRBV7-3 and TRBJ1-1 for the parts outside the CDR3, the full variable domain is GAGVSQTPSNKVTEKGKYVELRCDPISGHTALYWYRQSLGQGPEFLIYFQGTGAADDSGLPNDRFFAVRPEGSVSTLKIQRTERGDSAVYLCASSLGTAQGGTEAFFGQGTRLTVV.